These 32 T cell receptor beta chains were sequenced from one sample in a study of graft-versus-host responses after intestinal transplantation. Produced via immunoSEQ multiplex PCR; TCRdb's table is partial and in-frame only. The sample contains more than 45,000 clones, 91% of which appear only once. Sequencing used PBMCs, obtained 118 days after intestinal transplantation. All receptors come from a human patient who received an intestinal transplant, so some T cells may come from the graft donor.

This sequence joins TRBV5-1 and TRBJ2-2, with TRBD1 matching 8 bases. The CDR3 totals 17 residues. Germline CDR1 SGHRS, CDR2 YFSETQ. V shed 1 base, J shed 1 base, and the junction held 6 bases outside the gene matches. CDR3 in amino acids: CASSLTGQAGNTGELFF. DNA for the CDR3: TGCGCCAGCAGCTTGACGGGACAGGCAGGGAACACCGGGGAGCTGTTTTTT.

The J gene is TRBJ2-5, the V gene TRBV4-2; 8 positions match TRBD1. The CDR3 is 14 residues long. Germline V gene lookup returns CDR1 LGHNA and CDR2 YNFKEQ. The junction had 4 bases not matched to a gene; V was cut back by 3 bases and J by 4 bases. The CDR3 is CASSHPGGLETQYF. The CDR3 DNA sequence: TGTGCCAGCAGCCACCCAGGGGGCCTAGAGACCCAGTACTTC.

The chain joins TRBV6-5 to TRBJ2-1; D ambiguous. The V gene lost 7 bases and the J gene lost 8 bases, with 18 bases spanning the gap. The CDR3 is 14 residues long. Germline V gene lookup returns CDR1 MNHEY and CDR2 SVGAGI. The CDR3 DNA reads TGTGCCAGCACCCAACAGCTGGGTCGGGATGAGCAGTTCTTC. This sequence encodes CASTQQLGRDEQFF.

This clone was counted only a few times. The gene calls are TRBV4-1 and TRBJ1-2, with D unclear. Germline V gives CDR1 MGHRA, CDR2 YSYEKL. The ends were cut back, 3 bases at V and 8 bases at J, with 13 bases in the middle. The CDR3 extends over 13 amino acids. The CDR3 here is CASSHHITVGYTF. In nucleotides, the CDR3 is TGCGCCAGCAGCCACCATATTACCGTGGGCTACACCTTC.

V usage is TRBV4-1 and J usage is TRBJ2-7; the D is unclear. The germline V gene encodes CDR1 MGHRA and CDR2 YSYEKL. This CDR3 is 13 amino acids long. The ends were cut back, 2 bases at V and 3 bases at J, with 8 bases in the middle. The CDR3 region has the DNA TGCGCCAGCAGCCAACATCTCAACTACGAGCAGTACTTC. Amino acids: CASSQHLNYEQYF.

Worth noting for this clone: The sample carries other DNA sequences with the same CDR3. CDR3 nucleotides: TGTGCCAGTAGTATCCTGGATGGGGGGCGAGGTTCACCCCTCCACTTT. It encodes CASSILDGGRGSPLHF. V usage is TRBV19 and J usage is TRBJ1-6; D might be TRBD1 (6 bases). V was trimmed by 3 bases and J by 9 bases, leaving 18 bases between them. CDR1 is LNHDA and CDR2 is SQIVND in the germline V gene (reference sequence). The CDR3 has 16 amino acids.

The chain joins TRBV5-1 to TRBJ2-1; D ambiguous. Trimming stripped 3 bases from V and 6 bases from J, with 16 bases between. CDR3 size: 15 residues. The germline gives CDR1 SGHRS, CDR2 YFSETQ. The CDR3, as DNA: TGCGCCAGCAGCTCCACCAAACGGTACGCCAATGAGCAGTTCTTC. Amino acid sequence: CASSSTKRYANEQFF.

V and J are TRBV7-9 and TRBJ2-4, with D tentatively TRBD1 (7 bases). Deletions cut 5 bases from V and 1 base from J, with 15 bases between. The CDR3 is 16 amino acids. The germline V gene encodes CDR1 SEHNR and CDR2 FQNEAQ (reference sequence). CDR3 DNA: TGTGCCAGCAGCCCCAGACAGGGACTCGCCAAAAACATTCAGTACTTC. Translated: CASSPRQGLAKNIQYF.

The genes are TRBV19 and TRBJ1-5; D uncertain. This CDR3 is built from 15 residues. Looked up from germline, CDR1 is LNHDA and CDR2 is SQIVND (reference sequence). Deletions cut 7 bases from V and 8 bases from J, with 21 bases between. The CDR3 is CASNPDAGRLEPQHF. The DNA of the CDR3 is TGTGCCAGTAATCCGGACGCGGGCAGGCTCGAGCCCCAGCATTTT.

The V gene is TRBV2, the J gene TRBJ2-5, with 10 bases lining up with TRBD2. Germline V gene sequence: CDR1 SNHLY, CDR2 FYNNEI. Trimming removed 5 bases from V and 5 bases from J; junction bases left unmatched: 8. The CDR3 is made up of 15 amino acids. CDR3 residues: CASSFSSGRGETQYF. CDR3 bases: TGTGCCAGCAGTTTCTCTAGCGGGAGAGGTGAGACCCAGTACTTC.

The chain is built from TRBV18 and TRBJ2-2; possibly TRBD1 for D (6 bases). Germline-derived CDR1 and CDR2 are KGHSH and LQKENI. Trimming left V 3 bases short and J 0 bases short, with 8 bases between. The CDR3 loop spans 15 amino acids. The CDR3 spells CASSPGQPNTGELFF. CDR3 in DNA: TGTGCCAGCTCACCTGGACAGCCGAACACCGGGGAGCTGTTTTTT.

The chain uses TRBV6-7 and TRBJ1-3, with D maybe TRBD1 (6 bases). TRBV6-7 is known as an ORF, though its function is uncertain. Trimming left V 6 bases short and J 0 bases short, with 12 bases between. The CDR3 loop spans 15 amino acids. The CDR3 DNA is TGTGCCAGCAGCCAGGACAGATTCTCTGGAAACACCATATATTTT. This translates into CASSQDRFSGNTIYF.

The chain is built from TRBV7-8 and TRBJ2-7; 8 bases are a match to TRBD1. CDR3 size: 15 residues. Losses at the gene ends were 5 bases for V and 6 bases for J; bases not matched to a gene: 12. Looked up from germline, CDR1 is SGHVS and CDR2 is FQNEAQ. CDR3: CASSISGTGYLEQYF. The DNA of the CDR3 is TGTGCCAGCAGCATTTCCGGGACAGGATATCTCGAGCAGTACTTC.

The rearrangement joins TRBV2 to TRBJ2-7; D is undetermined. Trimming removed 6 bases from V and 2 bases from J, with 20 bases in between. CDR1 and CDR2 from the germline V gene are SNHLY and FYNNEI. The CDR3 runs to 16 residues. The CDR3 nucleotides read TGTGCCAGCAGGGGGTATCAGGACCTCAAGCCCTACGAGCAGTACTTC. Amino acid sequence: CASRGYQDLKPYEQYF.

V and J are TRBV28 and TRBJ1-6; D gene uncertain. Trimming stripped 8 bases from V and 6 bases from J, with 8 bases between. This CDR3 has 12 residues. The V gene's germline CDR1 is MDHEN and CDR2 SYDVKM. The CDR3 nucleotides read TGTGCCAGCGGCGCCCTTAATTCACCCCTCCACTTT. Its translation: CASGALNSPLHF.

V is TRBV5-4 and J is TRBJ2-3; 9 bases align to TRBD1. Looked up from germline, CDR1 is SGHNT and CDR2 is YYREEE (reference sequence). This CDR3 has 15 residues. V lost 3 bases and J lost 4; bases outside the gene matches: 6. This CDR3 reads CASSWGRQGADTQYF. The CDR3 nucleotides read TGTGCCAGCAGCTGGGGACGACAGGGGGCAGATACGCAGTATTTT.

The genes are TRBV2 and TRBJ2-7, with D unclear. Germline loops: CDR1 SNHLY, CDR2 FYNNEI. V was pared by 3 bases and J by 2 bases, with 5 bases between. The CDR3 is made up of 12 amino acids. This CDR3 is CASSDSPYEQYF. Here the CDR3 DNA reads TGTGCCAGCAGTGACTCTCCCTACGAGCAGTACTTC.

The rearrangement joins TRBV27 to TRBJ2-3; D may be TRBD1 or TRBD2 (6 bases each). V was clipped by 3 bases and J by 5 bases, with 18 bases between them. The CDR3 is made up of 16 amino acids. Germline V gives CDR1 MNHEY, CDR2 SMNVEV (reference sequence). The CDR3 DNA reads TGTGCCAGCAGTTTTCAGGGGCGGGGTTGGGGAGATACGCAGTATTTT. This translates into CASSFQGRGWGDTQYF.

This clone was picked up a small number of times. The V gene is TRBV27, the J gene TRBJ2-1, with 9 positions matching TRBD2. This CDR3 comprises 16 residues. From germline, CDR1 is MNHEY and CDR2 SMNVEV (reference sequence). The J segment lost 6 bases and the V segment lost 5 bases, leaving 11 bases of the junction unmatched. CDR3 residues: CASSNAGTSWANEQFF. For the CDR3, the DNA is TGTGCCAGCAGTAACGCCGGGACTAGCTGGGCCAATGAGCAGTTCTTC.

This clone was observed once. This chain joins TRBV19 and TRBJ2-7, with D perhaps being TRBD1 or TRBD2 (5 bases each). CDR3 size: 15 residues. In germline, CDR1 is LNHDA, CDR2 SQIVND (reference sequence). Trimming removed 5 bases at V and 2 bases at J, with 16 bases between. The CDR3 nucleotides are TGTGCCAGTAGTGTGGTCCGGGACCGAACCTACGAGCAGTACTTC. It is translated as CASSVVRDRTYEQYF.

The chain links TRBV5-1 to TRBJ1-1, with D possibly TRBD1 on 6 matching bases. Looked up from germline, CDR1 is SGHRS and CDR2 is YFSETQ. CDR3 length: 14 residues. V was cut by 2 bases and J by 1 base, with 9 bases left in between. The CDR3, as DNA: TGCGCCAGCAGCTTAACAGGGACGAACACTGAAGCTTTCTTT. Protein sequence: CASSLTGTNTEAFF.

This rearrangement joins TRBV15 to TRBJ2-5, with 8 nucleotides matching TRBD1. Losses at the gene ends were 1 base for V and 5 bases for J; bases not matched to a gene: 6. Germline V CDR1 and CDR2: LNHNV, YYDKDF (reference sequence). This CDR3 has 15 amino acids. The CDR3 spells CATSRADRDGETQYF. The CDR3 coding sequence is TGTGCCACCAGCAGAGCGGACAGGGATGGGGAGACCCAGTACTTC.

V is TRBV4-1 and J is TRBJ1-5; unclear D gene. Germline CDR1 and CDR2: MGHRA and YSYEKL. The CDR3 extends over 14 amino acids. Trimming cost V 2 bases and J 4 bases, with 9 bases left between them. This CDR3 is CASSQISRNQPQHF. In DNA, the CDR3 is TGCGCCAGCAGCCAAATATCGCGGAATCAGCCCCAGCATTTT.

This chain joins TRBV6-5 and TRBJ2-5, with D perhaps assigned TRBD1 or TRBD2 (7 bases each). The CDR3 covers 14 residues. The germline CDR1 and CDR2 sequences are MNHEY and SVGAGI. V was pared by 5 bases and J by 2 bases, with 12 bases between. CDR3 loop: CASSRQGGQETQYF. The CDR3 region has the DNA TGTGCCAGCAGTCGACAGGGAGGGCAAGAGACCCAGTACTTC.

The chain joins TRBV30 to TRBJ1-6, with no clear D. V lost 2 bases, J lost 0 bases, and 14 bases lay in between. CDR1 is GTSNPN, CDR2 SVGIG, per germline (reference sequence). This CDR3 has 17 residues. The CDR3 protein is CAWSSPVQSSYNSPLHF. In DNA, the CDR3 is TGTGCCTGGAGTTCCCCGGTCCAGAGCTCCTATAATTCACCCCTCCACTTT.

The chain is built from TRBV6-5 and TRBJ2-1; TRBD2 agrees at 10 bases. The CDR3 runs to 15 residues. Germline V gene sequence: CDR1 MNHEY, CDR2 SVGAGI. V trimming: 1 base; J trimming: 9 bases; junction bases outside the gene matches: 6. CDR3 bases: TGTGCCAGCAGTTACTTCTCTAGCGGGAGCGGTGAGCAGTTCTTC. Amino acid sequence: CASSYFSSGSGEQFF.

The chain carries TRBV10-3 and TRBJ2-2; D is possibly TRBD1 (5 bases). The CDR3 runs to 15 residues. Trimming took 0 bases from V and 4 from J, leaving 9 bases between them. Germline V lookup: CDR1 ENHRY, CDR2 SYGVKD. Here the CDR3 DNA reads TGTGCCATCAGTGAGTCGACAGTAGGCACCGGGGAGCTGTTTTTT. It specifies CAISESTVGTGELFF.

This chain connects TRBV19 to TRBJ1-2; TRBD1 agrees at 7 bases. The CDR3 loop spans 14 amino acids. Looked up from germline, CDR1 is LNHDA and CDR2 is SQIVND (reference sequence). The junction had 4 bases not matched to a gene; V was cut back by 2 bases and J by 4 bases. CDR3 region: CASSILAGGYGYTF. CDR3 DNA sequence: TGTGCCAGTAGTATATTGGCAGGGGGCTATGGCTACACCTTC.

The chain has TRBV18 and TRBJ1-1, with D hard to call. The ends were cut back, 2 bases at V and 1 base at J, with 2 bases in the middle. Germline V lookup: CDR1 KGHSH, CDR2 LQKENI. CDR3 length equals 12 residues. DNA for the CDR3: TGTGCCAGCTCACCAGGGAACACTGAAGCTTTCTTT. This sequence encodes CASSPGNTEAFF.

The chain has TRBV18 and TRBJ2-5; 10 bases line up with TRBD2. This CDR3 is 16 amino acids long. With 4 bases clipped from V and 4 bases from J, the junction kept 9 bases outside the gene matches. Germline V gene sequence: CDR1 KGHSH, CDR2 LQKENI. This CDR3 reads CASSLNSGGNGETQYF. CDR3 nucleotides: TGTGCCAGCTCACTTAATAGCGGGGGGAATGGAGAGACCCAGTACTTC.

The chain carries TRBV27 and TRBJ2-7; D is unresolved. There are 14 residues in the CDR3. Trimming took off 0 bases at V and 3 bases at J, with 9 bases between the two ends. In germline, CDR1 is MNHEY, CDR2 SMNVEV (reference sequence). The CDR3 spells CASSLSYGNYEQYF. CDR3 nucleotide sequence: TGTGCCAGCAGTTTATCTTACGGTAACTACGAGCAGTACTTC.

Of note for this clone: Other DNA sequences within the sample encode an identical CDR3. The V gene is TRBV11-2, the J gene TRBJ2-7, with D hard to call. CDR1 is SGHAT and CDR2 is FQNNGV in the germline V gene. There are 13 residues in the CDR3. The V end was cut by 0 bases, the J end by 0 bases, with 3 bases between. The CDR3 DNA reads TGTGCCAGCAGCTTAGACACCTCCTACGAGCAGTACTTC. Protein: CASSLDTSYEQYF.